These T cell receptor beta chains were read from a single sample in a study of tumor-infiltrating lymphocytes in primary liver carcinoma. One entry per CDR3 protein results from TCRdb running MiXCR on the multiplex PCR reads. The sample has approximately 45,000 distinct CDR3 sequences, about three quarters seen once. Sequenced sample: liver tumor tissue from sampling region 2. The receptors stem from a man aged 35 to 55 with primary liver carcinoma and hepatitis B virus infection. Each CDR3 is given with its conserved first and last residue.

j_call v_call cdr3_aa
TRBJ1-1 TRBV5-5 CASSLGDRVFSAEAFF
TRBJ2-2 TRBV7-2 CASSLSGGRARAGELFF
TRBJ2-6 TRBV11-2 CARSLVGGANVLTF
TRBJ2-3 TRBV29-1 CSVEDFTGGVDTQYF
TRBJ2-4 TRBV11-1 CASSSPGQGTSKNIQCF
TRBJ1-1 TRBV18 CASSPQDRGSNTEAFF
TRBJ2-5 TRBV29-1 CSGMDNGETRYF
TRBJ2-1 TRBV29-1 CRVGLAGGFYNERLF
TRBJ2-3 TRBV7-8 CVSGYGLADDTDTQYF
TRBJ2-7 TRBV5-1 CASKEASSYEQYF
TRBJ2-1 TRBV10-3 CTISELPSNNEQFF
TRBJ2-1 TRBV11-2 CASSLRMGQGEQLF
TRBJ2-7 TRBV4-3 CASSQDSGGSYEQYF
TRBJ2-3 TRBV5-4 CASRLAPGDTQYF
TRBJ2-5 TRBV12-3/TRBV12-4 CASSSDRAQGTQYF
TRBJ1-6 TRBV10-3 CAINGASGGASNNSRLHF
TRBJ2-3 TRBV28 CARSKTVLTDTQYF
TRBJ1-1 TRBV29-1 CSVLDRKNTEAFF
TRBJ2-3 TRBV11-1 CASSLPSESTDAQYF
TRBJ1-6 TRBV14 CASNHSGENSLLHF
TRBJ2-3 TRBV5-1 CASSLNGEGSTDTQYF
TRBJ2-3 TRBV4-3 CASSLGSLSTDTQYF
TRBJ1-3 TRBV12-3/TRBV12-4 CASRSTGDRNTIYF
TRBJ2-2 TRBV7-8 CASGGDTGELLF
TRBJ2-6 TRBV5-1 CASSSGSPISGADVLTF
TRBJ2-1 TRBV24-1 CATRLAGGDEQFF
TRBJ2-1 TRBV5-1 CVSSFSGGYYEQFF
TRBJ2-2 TRBV14 CTSSQVRELVF
TRBJ2-7 TRBV6-5 CASSSVLAYEQYF
TRBJ1-1 TRBV6-6 CASSYELVSMNTEAFF
TRBJ2-1 TRBV27 CASILGPSGRNEQFF
TRBJ2-1 TRBV7-3 CASSPGTGVNEQFF
TRBJ2-3 TRBV4-2 CVSSHDYTNTDTQYF
TRBJ1-2 TRBV6-5 CASRVEVNYGYIF
TRBJ1-2 TRBV6-6 CASSRTMGTQYGYTF
TRBJ2-2 TRBV7-8 CASRAREGWELFF
TRBJ1-2 TRBV6-5 CASTYDRTGGIGYTF
TRBJ2-2 TRBV7-8 CASSLVQQNTGKLFF